Below are 20 T cell receptor beta chains sequenced from a single sample in a study of blood T cell repertoires in COVID-19. The assay was immunoSEQ multiplex PCR, and TCRdb's table has in-frame clones only and misses some. The table has tens of thousands of clones, roughly 80% seen once. Sequenced input: peripheral blood. The receptors come from a woman in her seventies with acute or convalescent COVID-19.

V usage is TRBV5-4 and J usage is TRBJ2-7; 9 nucleotides agree with TRBD1. After removal of 5 bases from V and 3 bases from J, the junction contained 9 bases not matched to a gene. Germline CDR1 SGHNT, CDR2 YYREEE (reference sequence). The CDR3 is 15 residues long. The CDR3 DNA is TGTGCCAGCAGACCGGACAGGGGCTTAAACTACGAGCAGTACTTC. Amino acids: CASRPDRGLNYEQYF.

This clone was observed a handful of times. The chain recombines TRBV6-2 or TRBV6-3 with TRBJ1-1, with D unclear. V lost 5 bases, J lost 1 base, and 11 bases lay in between. Germline CDR1 MNHEY, CDR2 SVGEGT. CDR3 size: 14 residues. DNA for the CDR3: TGTGCCAGCAGTATCGAGGGAGAGAACACTGAAGCTTTCTTT. This encodes CASSIEGENTEAFF.

The rearrangement links TRBV24-1 to TRBJ2-2; TRBD2 aligns across 12 bases. The length of the CDR3 is 17 residues. The ends lost 3 bases at V and 4 bases at J; junction bases unmatched: 5. From germline, CDR1 is KGHDR and CDR2 SFDVKD. CDR3 sequence (DNA): TGTGCCACCAGTGATACACTAGCGGGGGGCCTCACCGGGGAGCTGTTTTTT. Translating gives CATSDTLAGGLTGELFF.

This chain joins TRBV11-2 and TRBJ2-2, with a tentative D call TRBD1 (6 bases). V was pared by 5 bases and J by 6 bases, with 16 bases between. The length of the CDR3 is 15 residues. Germline V lookup: CDR1 SGHAT, CDR2 FQNNGV. DNA for the CDR3: TGTGCCAGCAGCGGAAGTTGGACAGATGCCGGGGAGCTGTTTTTT. This gives the protein CASSGSWTDAGELFF.

A few counts support this clone. The chain joins TRBV14 to TRBJ2-5; D is perhaps TRBD1 (8 bases). The germline V gene encodes CDR1 SGHDN and CDR2 FVKESK. The CDR3 is made up of 17 amino acids. V shed 4 bases and J shed 1 base, with 19 bases lying between them. CDR3 DNA sequence: TGTGCCAGCAGCCCACGGACAGGGAGGGGTCCCCAAGAGACCCAGTACTTC. Translation gives CASSPRTGRGPQETQYF.

The chain recombines TRBV29-1 with TRBJ1-2; D possibly corresponds to TRBD1 (6 bases). This CDR3 has 13 amino acids. V lost 5 bases and J lost 8, with 18 bases in between. Germline V CDR1 and CDR2: SQVTM, ANQGSEA. In nucleotides, the CDR3 is TGCAGCGTTTCGGGTCATGGCCAGGGGGGCTACACCTTC. This codes for CSVSGHGQGGYTF. Combining the CDR3 with reference TRBV29-1 and TRBJ1-2 gives the whole variable domain SAVISQKPSRDICQRGTSLTIQCQVDSQVTMMFWYRQQPGQSLTLIATANQGSEATYESGFVIDKFPISRPNLTFSTLTVSNMSPEDSSIYLCSVSGHGQGGYTFGSGTRLTVV.

The rearrangement links TRBV28 to TRBJ1-4; D possibly corresponds to TRBD1 (6 bases). V shed 4 bases and J shed 3 bases, with 9 bases lying between them. The CDR3 length is 14 residues. In germline, CDR1 is MDHEN, CDR2 SYDVKM. The CDR3 region has the DNA TGTGCCAGCAGTTCGACAGGCTCTAATGAAAAACTGTTTTTT. This gives the protein CASSSTGSNEKLFF.

The V gene is TRBV7-2, the J gene TRBJ1-4; perhaps TRBD1 as D (6 bases). The CDR3 sequence is 16 residues long. CDR1 and CDR2 from the germline V gene are SGHTA and FQGNSA. The V gene lost 4 bases and the J gene lost 12 bases, with 24 bases spanning the gap. The CDR3 DNA reads as TGTGCCAGCAGCTCCGAGGGGGGGGGATCGTACAGGGAACTGTTTTTT. Its translation: CASSSEGGGSYRELFF.

This chain links TRBV3-1 (or the pseudogene TRBV3-2) with TRBJ1-2, with 8 positions matching TRBD1. The ends lost 2 bases at V and 9 bases at J; junction bases unmatched: 8. Germline CDR1 is LGHDT and CDR2 is YNNKEL (reference sequence). This CDR3 has 14 residues. The CDR3 DNA reads as TGTGCCAGCAGCCAACATGACAGGGGACGAAGCTACACCTTC. It is translated as CASSQHDRGRSYTF.

This clone has more than one count but fewer than ten. This rearrangement joins TRBV7-2 to TRBJ2-3; the match to TRBD2 covers 8 bases. Losses at the gene ends were 5 bases for V and 9 bases for J; bases not matched to a gene: 10. Germline CDR1 reads SGHTA; CDR2 reads FQGNSA. The CDR3 is 14 amino acids. Here the CDR3 DNA reads TGTGCCAGCAGCGCAGTACACGGGGGGGCGACGCAGTATTTT. Translated, it gives CASSAVHGGATQYF.

The rearrangement uses TRBV19 and TRBJ2-1; D is unclear. This CDR3 region has 13 residues. Trimming pared 6 bases from V and 0 bases from J, leaving 6 bases between. The germline CDR1 and CDR2 sequences are LNHDA and SQIVND (reference sequence). The DNA of the CDR3 is TGTGCCAGTAGGGCTGGCTCCTACAATGAGCAGTTCTTC. Translating gives CASRAGSYNEQFF.

The chain recombines TRBV5-6 with TRBJ2-3; 8 nucleotides line up with TRBD1. The V segment lost 3 bases and the J segment 1 base; nucleotides outside the gene matches: 7. This CDR3 has 16 residues. Germline V gene data show CDR1 as SGHDT and CDR2 as YYEEEE. This chain's CDR3 is CASSYLRGLGTDTQYF. The CDR3 DNA follows: TGTGCCAGCAGCTATCTCAGGGGGCTGGGCACAGATACGCAGTATTTT.

The V and J genes are TRBV3-1 (or the pseudogene TRBV3-2) and TRBJ1-2; D is uncertain. V lost 6 bases and J lost 8, with 16 bases in between. The CDR3 covers 13 residues. Germline V gene lookup returns CDR1 LGHDT and CDR2 YNNKEL (reference sequence). CDR3 DNA: TGTGCCAGCAGGAGCAGAGGGCCGGCGGGCTACACCTTC. The encoded protein is CASRSRGPAGYTF.

The chain has TRBV25-1 and TRBJ1-6; no clear D. CDR1 and CDR2 from the germline V gene are MGHDK and SYGVNS. The CDR3 is made up of 12 amino acids. Trimming cost V 3 bases and J 9 bases, with 6 bases left between them. The CDR3: CASSDLLSPLHF. The DNA of the CDR3 is TGTGCCAGCAGTGACCTTCTTTCACCCCTCCACTTT.

The rearrangement links TRBV7-9 to TRBJ1-5; 8 bases align to TRBD1. Germline loops: CDR1 SEHNR, CDR2 FQNEAQ (reference sequence). This CDR3 region has 13 residues. V shed 5 bases and J 5 bases; nucleotides not matched to a gene: 2. The DNA of the CDR3 is TGTGCCAGCAGCGTACAGGGGGATCAGCCCCAGCATTTT. Protein product: CASSVQGDQPQHF.

The gene calls are TRBV5-5 and TRBJ2-1; 13 bases are shared with TRBD2. J lost 9 bases, V lost 1 base, and 7 bases had no gene match. Germline lookup yields CDR1 SGHKS and CDR2 YYEKEE (reference sequence). The CDR3 consists of 16 residues. The CDR3 DNA follows: TGTGCCAGCAGCTTGAAAACTAGCGGGAGGGCCGGTGAGCAGTTCTTC. Translated: CASSLKTSGRAGEQFF.

The genes are TRBV5-1 and TRBJ1-1, with TRBD1 as a possible D gene (6 bases). The CDR3 contains 14 residues. V gave up 5 bases and J gave up 5 bases, with 16 bases separating them. Germline CDR1 SGHRS, CDR2 YFSETQ. The CDR3 is CASRLGASETEAFF. Here the CDR3 DNA reads TGCGCCAGCAGGCTGGGGGCGTCGGAAACTGAAGCTTTCTTT. Using reference TRBV5-1 and TRBJ1-1 for the parts outside the CDR3, the full variable domain is KAGVTQTPRYLIKTRGQQVTLSCSPISGHRSVSWYQQTPGQGLQFLFEYFSETQRNKGNFPGRFSGRQFSNSRSEMNVSTLELGDSALYLCASRLGASETEAFFGQGTRLTVV.

This chain links TRBV2 with TRBJ1-2, with TRBD1 identical over 7 bases. Trimming at V came to 11 bases and at J to 1 base, leaving 4 bases not matched to a gene. This CDR3 comprises 12 residues. In germline, CDR1 is SNHLY, CDR2 FYNNEI. The CDR3 DNA reads TGTGCCGGAAGGGACAGTAACTATGGCTACACCTTC. It yields the protein CAGRDSNYGYTF. The full variable domain, its missing parts supplied by reference TRBV2 and TRBJ1-2, is EPEVTQTPSHQVTQMGQEVILRCVPISNHLYFYWYRQILGQKVEFLVSFYNNEISEKSEIFDDQFSVERPDGSNFTLKIRSTKLEDSAMYFCAGRDSNYGYTFGSGTRLTVV.

A remark on this clone: Within the sample, other DNA sequences also encode this same CDR3. This chain connects TRBV5-5 to TRBJ2-7; 8 bases are shared with TRBD2. The germline V gene encodes CDR1 SGHKS and CDR2 YYEKEE (reference sequence). With 0 bases clipped from V and 1 base from J, the junction kept 3 bases outside the gene matches. This CDR3 region has 15 residues. CDR3 sequence: CASSLGLAGSYEQYF. The CDR3 DNA sequence: TGTGCCAGCAGCTTGGGGCTAGCGGGTTCCTACGAGCAGTACTTC.

V is TRBV4-1 and J is TRBJ2-7; 9 nucleotides line up with TRBD2. CDR3 length equals 17 residues. Trimming at V came to 0 bases and at J to 0 bases, leaving 6 bases not matched to a gene. In germline, CDR1 is MGHRA, CDR2 YSYEKL. The CDR3 coding sequence is TGCGCCAGCAGCCAAGAGTGGGGTAGCGGGAGCTCCTACGAGCAGTACTTC. It yields the protein CASSQEWGSGSSYEQYF.